This TCR beta chain was recovered during a study of blood T cell repertoires in COVID-19. Whole-study context: The origin of the acute and convalescent COVID-19 samples was the United States, Italy and Spain. T cells, B-cell-depleted T cells, or PBMCs provided the cDNA or gDNA that served as material.

The CDR3 contains 13 residues. Germline V gene data show CDR1 as KGHSH and CDR2 as LQKENI. Trimming stripped 0 bases from V and 4 bases from J, with 6 bases between. Authors' analysis steps: Nucleated cell counts were estimated from reference gene primer amplification. Sequenced by immunoSEQ multiplex PCR; TCRdb stores in-frame clones only, minus some. V, J and clone size reflect that table, while D and trimming were determined from the DNA. The data show 15,000 to 20,000 clones, 90% to 95% seen once. The specimen was peripheral blood. The TCR comes from a human donor in a cohort sampled during active COVID-19. This chain uses TRBV18 with TRBJ1-1; no reliable D call. CDR3: CASSPPPGTEAFF. CDR3 coding DNA: TGTGCCAGCTCACCACCCCCGGGCACTGAAGCTTTCTTT.